The 12 T cell receptor beta chains below all came from one sample that was sequenced in a study of T cells generated in artificial thymic organoids (dated by TCRdb to about 2017). Library construction relied on 5' RACE. Sequencing relied on an Illumina MiSeq. TCRalpha and TCRbeta libraries were amplified in separate semi-nested PCR reactions using Advantage 2 and reverse primers located in the TRAC or TRBC constant regions. Starting from the raw public reads, TCRdb applied fastp trimming at Q25, assembled clones with MiXCR and retained in-frame beta chains. Every CDR3 protein is listed once, alongside the most common genes and DNA of its rows. The sample table lists over 6,500 distinct CDR3 sequences, approximately 20% of them with a count of one. The ten largest clones capture 1.4% to 1.5% of the sample. Sequencing was carried out using naive CD8+ T cells from the thymus. In light of the paper, this sample's cell subset or site label describes: CD3+TCRalphabeta+CD8SP T cells; for blood, CD45RO-CCR7+ naive CD8+ T cells. Every receptor here comes from a human donor who gave cord blood stem cells for thymic organoid culture, a cardiac surgery patient who gave postnatal thymus, or a blood donor (not recorded which).

This clonotype was counted ten times or more. The V and J genes are TRBV19 and TRBJ2-5; TRBD2 matches at 7 bases. CDR3 length: 14 amino acids. Germline lookup yields CDR1 LNHDA and CDR2 SQIVND (reference sequence). The J segment lost 3 bases and the V segment lost 3 bases, leaving 4 bases of the junction unmatched. CDR3 bases: TGTGCCAGTAGTATGGGGGACTACAAAGAGACCCAGTACTTC. The encoded protein is CASSMGDYKETQYF.

Points on this clonotype: A much larger clone differs from this one at a single base, so this may be a read error. The chain is built from TRBV20-1 and TRBJ2-7; D is unresolved. Germline CDR1 DFQATT, CDR2 SNEGSKA (reference sequence). The CDR3 is made up of 17 amino acids. Written as DNA, the CDR3 is TGCAGTGCTAGTTATTCGGCTATGGGATCGGCCTCCTACGAGCAGTGCTTC. It is translated as CSASYSAMGSASYEQCF.

In this sample, this clonotype is medium-sized. This chain joins TRBV9 and TRBJ2-5; D may be TRBD2 (7 bases). The length of the CDR3 is 18 residues. Germline CDR1 is SGDLS and CDR2 is YYNGEE. V was trimmed by 0 bases and J by 9 bases, leaving 27 bases between them. CDR3 sequence reads: CASSVAPGGGARIGAQYF. The CDR3 DNA is TGTGCCAGCAGCGTAGCCCCCGGAGGGGGGGCCCGAATAGGGGCCCAGTACTTC.

By sample fraction, this clonotype is medium-sized. This rearrangement joins TRBV7-9 to TRBJ2-4; D uncertain. Germline CDR1 is SEHNR and CDR2 is FQNEAQ (reference sequence). V lost 5 bases and J lost 5, with 10 bases in between. The CDR3 extends over 13 amino acids. The CDR3 nucleotides read TGTGCCAGCAGCGACACCAAGGAAAACATTCAGTACTTC. It translates to CASSDTKENIQYF. Looking up the rest from reference TRBV7-9 and TRBJ2-4 gives the full variable domain: DTGVSQNPRHKITKRGQNVTFRCDPISEHNRLYWYRQTLGQGPEFLTYFQNEAQLEKSRLLSDRFSAERPKGSFSTLEIQRTEQGDSAMYLCASSDTKENIQYFGAGTRLSVL.

This clonotype has just a few counts. The chain is built from TRBV27 and TRBJ2-2; D assignment may be TRBD1 or TRBD2 (6 bases each). V shed 3 bases and J shed 3 bases, with 14 bases lying between them. The germline V gene encodes CDR1 MNHEY and CDR2 SMNVEV (reference sequence). The CDR3 totals 16 residues. CDR3 DNA: TGTGCCAGCAGTTTCATTGGGGGCGGGGACACCGGGGAGCTGTTTTTT. It yields the protein CASSFIGGGDTGELFF.

This clonotype was observed at least ten times. The chain links TRBV4-1 to TRBJ2-7, with TRBD2 identical over 9 bases. Germline CDR1 and CDR2: MGHRA and YSYEKL. The V gene end was trimmed by 0 bases and the J gene end by 4 bases; junction bases not matched to a gene: 7. This CDR3 spans 16 amino acids. CDR3 coding DNA: TGCGCCAGCAGCCAAGACTCCACTAGCGGGCAATACGAGCAGTACTTC. Translation gives CASSQDSTSGQYEQYF.

By share, this clonotype counts as medium-sized. J is TRBJ2-5 and V is TRBV20-1; D gene ambiguous. V lost 3 bases to trimming and J lost 7 bases, with 12 bases between them. Germline V gene data show CDR1 as DFQATT and CDR2 as SNEGSKA (reference sequence). The length of the CDR3 is 12 residues. This CDR3 is CSASLSYVTQYF. Written as DNA, the CDR3 is TGCAGTGCTAGTTTGAGTTATGTGACCCAGTACTTC.

The sample holds a few counts of this clonotype. A much larger clonotype is one base distant, so this may be a read error. The chain uses TRBV11-2 and TRBJ2-3; D not resolved. CDR3 length equals 14 residues. The V gene's germline CDR1 is SGHAT and CDR2 FQNNGV. Trimming removed 4 bases at V and 1 base at J, with 9 bases between. CDR3 nucleotides: TGTGCCAGCAGCTCGGGTGGGGGCACAGATACGCAGTATTTT. Translating it yields CASSSGGGTDTQYF.

This clonotype is medium-sized by share. The chain links TRBV10-3 to TRBJ2-7, with unresolved D. Germline values: CDR1 ENHRY, CDR2 SYGVKD. The CDR3 spans 13 residues. V dropped 6 bases and J dropped 6 bases, with 15 bases sitting between them. CDR3 loop: CAIRTLVSSEQYF. CDR3 DNA sequence: TGTGCCATCAGGACCTTAGTGTCTAGCGAGCAGTACTTC.

This clonotype was recorded at least ten times. The chain has TRBV4-3 and TRBJ2-7; 7 bases line up with TRBD2. The CDR3 has 13 amino acids. V lost 4 bases and J lost 2; bases outside the gene matches: 2. Germline V gene lookup returns CDR1 LGHNA and CDR2 YSLEER. The CDR3, as DNA: TGCGCCAGCAGCCCGGGACTAACCTACGAGCAGTACTTC. Translation: CASSPGLTYEQYF.

With respect to this clonotype: A read error may explain this, as a much larger clone is one base away. The CDR3 reads CASSLRGYGHTF. The DNA of the CDR3 is TGTGCCAGCAGTTTAAGGGGGTATGGCCACACCTTC. This chain links TRBV12-3 or TRBV12-4 with TRBJ1-2; D might be TRBD1 (6 bases). The CDR3 runs 12 residues.

This clonotype counts as medium-sized (0.01 to 0.1%). This chain links TRBV6-5 with TRBJ2-7, with D maybe TRBD1 (7 bases). Between the trimmed V and J ends, which lost 4 bases and 5 bases, there was a span of 15 bases. Germline V lookup: CDR1 MNHEY, CDR2 SVGAGI. The CDR3 loop spans 14 amino acids. The CDR3 nucleotides are TGTGCCAGCAGTTTCGGGCAGGGGGGAAACGAGCAGTACTTC. Its translation is CASSFGQGGNEQYF.